The present T cell receptor beta chain was sequenced within a study of CD8+ T cells in alopecia areata. A remark on this clone: Its specificity is not known.

In each case, RNA was isolated and then reverse transcribed into cDNA as the sequencing template. Data came from immunoSEQ multiplex PCR; TCRdb stores just in-frame clones and leaves some out. In the table there are under 250,000 clones, 56% of which are singletons. Germline lookup yields CDR1 MNHEY and CDR2 SMNVEV (reference sequence). Trimming pared 0 bases from V and 0 bases from J, leaving 9 bases between. The CDR3 length is 16 residues. The sorting of PBMCs gave CD4+ and CD8+ T cells. Points from the study as a whole: It was lesional scalp, especially alopecia totalis/universalis, that showed higher clonality than normal scalp. Scalp specimens additionally yield sequences from normal skin's resident alphabeta T cells.

The origin of this receptor is a human donor in good health. This chain joins TRBV27 and TRBJ2-1; D gene unclear. The sample taken for sequencing was CD8+ T cells sorted from blood. The CDR3 region is CASSLSGSLSYNEQFF. CDR3 DNA sequence: TGTGCCAGCAGTTTATCGGGCTCCCTCTCCTACAATGAGCAGTTCTTC.